The 28 T cell receptor beta chains given below trace back to one sample, sequenced in a study of spatial heterogeneity in lung cancer. Time point denoted: sample taken at primary tumor resection. Whole RNA, isolated from tumor, nontumor lung or frozen PBMC, was sequenced without prior sorting. TCRdb independently ran MiXCR on the 5' RACE reads; one entry per CDR3 protein. The table lists roughly 2,000 distinct CDR3 sequences, 10% to 15% of them singletons, with approximately 20% in the top ten. The input for sequencing was normal lung tissue next to the tumor, taken at surgery. The receptors come from a male donor with early-stage non-small cell lung cancer.

This clonotype turned up a few times. The chain is built from TRBV12-3 or TRBV12-4 and TRBJ2-3, with D uncertain. V dropped 6 bases and J dropped 3 bases, with 16 bases sitting between them. This CDR3 has 15 residues. Here the CDR3 reads CASSRANVLTDTQYF. The CDR3 DNA is TGTGCCAGCAGCCGAGCGAATGTCCTGACAGATACGCAGTATTTT.

This clonotype is classed as hyperexpanded (1% or more). This rearrangement joins TRBV28 to TRBJ2-7; 7 bases are shared with TRBD1. After removal of 3 bases from V and 0 bases from J, the junction contained 5 bases not matched to a gene. From germline, CDR1 is MDHEN and CDR2 SYDVKM. This CDR3 region has 15 residues. The CDR3 DNA reads as TGTGCCAGCAGTTTTGGGACAGCCTACTCCTACGAGCAGTACTTC. Amino acids: CASSFGTAYSYEQYF.

Sample share makes this clonotype medium-sized (0.01 to 0.1%). The chain has TRBV5-4 and TRBJ1-1; D may be TRBD1 (6 bases). V dropped 4 bases and J dropped 6 bases, with 16 bases sitting between them. The CDR3 length is 14 residues. From germline, CDR1 is SGHNT and CDR2 YYREEE (reference sequence). Here the CDR3 DNA reads TGTGCCAGCAGCATACAGGGTGTAGGGGCTGAAGCTTTCTTT. It translates to CASSIQGVGAEAFF.

This clonotype is categorized as medium-sized. The chain combines TRBV15 with TRBJ1-2; no definite D call. Germline loops: CDR1 LNHNV, CDR2 YYDKDF (reference sequence). This CDR3 region has 14 residues. Trimming took 3 bases from V and 3 from J, leaving 11 bases between them. CDR3 protein: CATSRLQDHYGYTF. The DNA of the CDR3 is TGTGCCACCAGCAGGCTGCAGGACCACTATGGCTACACCTTC.

The chain links TRBV7-2 to TRBJ2-2; D unclear. Germline V gives CDR1 SGHTA, CDR2 FQGNSA. The CDR3 consists of 17 residues. Trimming took 4 bases from V and 5 from J, leaving 20 bases between them. In DNA, the CDR3 is TGTGCCAGCAGCTCGACGCTGGTGGCTAGTCGGACCGGGGAGCTGTTTTTT. Protein product: CASSSTLVASRTGELFF.

This clonotype is judged medium-sized. V and J are TRBV11-2 and TRBJ2-5; 8 nucleotides align to TRBD2. This CDR3 has 15 amino acids. The J segment lost 2 bases and the V segment lost 5 bases, leaving 7 bases of the junction unmatched. Per the germline V gene, CDR1 is SGHAT and CDR2 is FQNNGV. CDR3 sequence (DNA): TGTGCCAGCAGCGCGGGCCAGCGGGGGCAAGAGACCCAGTACTTC. It codes for CASSAGQRGQETQYF.

By share, this clonotype ranks as medium-sized. The chain joins TRBV5-1 to TRBJ1-2, with TRBD1 matching over 7 bases. The germline V gene has CDR1 SGHRS and CDR2 YFSETQ. The CDR3 sequence is 15 residues long. V was clipped by 3 bases and J by 4 bases; unmatched bases: 9. CDR3 region: CASSWEGGSSYGYTF. The CDR3 bases are TGCGCCAGCAGCTGGGAAGGGGGCAGCAGCTATGGCTACACCTTC. Full variable domain (outside the CDR3, taken from reference TRBV5-1 and TRBJ1-2): KAGVTQTPRYLIKTRGQQVTLSCSPISGHRSVSWYQQTPGQGLQFLFEYFSETQRNKGNFPGRFSGRQFSNSRSEMNVSTLELGDSALYLCASSWEGGSSYGYTFGSGTRLTVV.

This clonotype qualifies as large. The V gene is TRBV9, the J gene TRBJ2-3; tentatively, D is TRBD1 (5 bases). V shed 8 bases and J shed 4 bases, with 14 bases lying between them. CDR1 is SGDLS, CDR2 YYNGEE, per germline. The CDR3 runs 13 residues. DNA for the CDR3: TGTGCCAGTTCCCAACAGGACCCAGATACGCAGTATTTT. This translates into CASSQQDPDTQYF.

By share, this clonotype counts as medium-sized. V and J are TRBV10-3 and TRBJ1-5, with D hard to call. The V gene's germline CDR1 is ENHRY and CDR2 SYGVKD. The CDR3 is 14 amino acids. The ends were cut back, 0 bases at V and 11 bases at J, with 14 bases in the middle. In DNA, the CDR3 is TGTGCCATCAGTGAGTCGGCAGGCCACGGAGCCCAGCATTTT. It translates to CAISESAGHGAQHF.

This clonotype is judged medium-sized (0.01 to 0.1%). J is TRBJ2-2 and V is TRBV6-1, with D uncertain. CDR3 length equals 14 residues. CDR1 and CDR2 from the germline V gene are MNHNS and SASEGT. V gave up 9 bases and J gave up 0 bases, with 11 bases separating them. The CDR3 DNA is TGTGCCAGTGTGGGCCAGGCGAACACCGGGGAGCTGTTTTTT. It specifies CASVGQANTGELFF.

This clonotype is labeled large. This rearrangement joins TRBV7-2 to TRBJ2-5; a weak D match, TRBD1 (6 bases). The CDR3 has 15 amino acids. V was pared by 5 bases and J by 5 bases, with 18 bases between. The germline V gene has CDR1 SGHTA and CDR2 FQGNSA. The CDR3 DNA is TGTGCCAGCAGCGCCACTGGACAGCCAGGGGAGACCCAGTACTTC. Protein product: CASSATGQPGETQYF.

This clonotype is labeled medium-sized. V gene TRBV5-1 combines with J gene TRBJ2-5; TRBD2 matches 7 bases. The CDR3 has 13 residues. After removal of 4 bases from V and 4 bases from J, the junction contained 4 bases not matched to a gene. From germline, CDR1 is SGHRS and CDR2 YFSETQ. CDR3 DNA sequence: TGCGCCAGCAGCCCTCCGGGGGGAGAGACCCAGTACTTC. Translated, it gives CASSPPGGETQYF.

V and J are TRBV29-1 and TRBJ2-7, with TRBD1 matching 9 bases. CDR3 length equals 14 residues. The germline gives CDR1 SQVTM, CDR2 ANQGSEA. The V segment lost 6 bases and the J segment 5 bases; nucleotides outside the gene matches: 11. CDR3 sequence reads: CSVRNLDRGDEQYF. For the CDR3, the DNA is TGCAGCGTCCGAAACCTAGACAGGGGGGACGAGCAGTACTTC.

In its sample, this clonotype was seen many times. The J gene is TRBJ2-4, the V gene TRBV25-1; TRBD2 agrees at 7 bases. With 11 bases clipped from V and 7 bases from J, the junction kept 5 bases outside the gene matches. The CDR3 is 11 residues long. CDR1 is MGHDK and CDR2 is SYGVNS in the germline V gene. CDR3 in DNA: TGTGCCTCCGGGGGGTATAACATTCAGTACTTC. This encodes CASGGYNIQYF.

This clonotype was seen repeatedly, ten times or more. The chain is built from TRBV18 and TRBJ2-7; D uncertain. There are 12 residues in the CDR3. Germline CDR1 reads KGHSH; CDR2 reads LQKENI. The V end was cut by 3 bases, the J end by 6 bases, with 9 bases between. For the CDR3, the DNA is TGTGCCAGCTCACCTTCACAGAGCGAGCAGTACTTC. Its protein is CASSPSQSEQYF.

This clonotype was counted a few times. V is TRBV7-9 and J is TRBJ2-3, with unresolved D. This CDR3 spans 13 amino acids. V lost 4 bases and J 7 bases, leaving 12 bases between the germline ends. Germline assignment: CDR1 SEHNR and CDR2 FQNEAQ (reference sequence). The CDR3 region has the DNA TGTGCCAGCAGCTCCGCCTTCGTGAATACGCAGTATTTT. It is translated as CASSSAFVNTQYF.

Within the sample, this clonotype is medium-sized. The gene calls are TRBV12-3 or TRBV12-4 and TRBJ2-2; D perhaps matches TRBD2 (5 bases). The V end was cut by 10 bases, the J end by 6 bases, with 12 bases between. This CDR3 has 12 residues. In DNA, the CDR3 is TGTGCCACCCGCGAGGGTCCCGGGGAGCTGTTTTTT. Its protein product is CATREGPGELFF.

This clonotype has more than one count but fewer than ten. The gene calls are TRBV28 and TRBJ2-3; TRBD2 matches 8 bases. Germline CDR1 and CDR2: MDHEN and SYDVKM. V shed 4 bases, J shed 3 bases, and the junction held 9 bases outside the gene matches. There are 16 residues in the CDR3. CDR3 residues: CASSSAREGGTDTQYF. Here the CDR3 DNA reads TGTGCCAGCAGTTCGGCTCGGGAGGGTGGAACAGATACGCAGTATTTT.

J is TRBJ2-7 and V is TRBV3-1, with a possible D match to TRBD2 (6 bases). The CDR3 length is 14 residues. Germline CDR1 is LGHDT and CDR2 is YNNKEL (reference sequence). V was cut by 0 bases and J by 9 bases, with 15 bases left in between. For the CDR3, the DNA is TGTGCCAGCAGCCAAGAAGGTGCTAGCGCTGTGCAGTACTTC. As protein: CASSQEGASAVQYF.

The rearrangement joins TRBV12-3 or TRBV12-4 to TRBJ1-2; a possible D gene is TRBD1 (6 bases). Trimming left V 6 bases short and J 8 bases short, with 16 bases between. The length of the CDR3 is 13 residues. This CDR3 reads CASSLPGDSGYTF. The CDR3 bases are TGTGCCAGCAGCCTTCCAGGGGACTCGGGCTACACCTTC.

By frequency in the sample, this clonotype is medium-sized. The chain is built from TRBV6-2 or TRBV6-3 and TRBJ2-7; D is ambiguous. The CDR3 spans 16 residues. The germline V gene has CDR1 MNHEY and CDR2 SVGEGT. The germline V and J ends were trimmed by 2 bases and 2 bases, with 16 bases remaining between them. The CDR3 DNA reads TGTGCCAGCAGTTACCACCTGGGCAGGAAAACCTACGAGCAGTACTTC. It yields the protein CASSYHLGRKTYEQYF.

This clonotype has at least ten counts. CDR3 protein: CASSLSQGGGEKLFF. The CDR3 nucleotides read TGTGCCAGCAGCTTATCCCAGGGAGGTGGTGAAAAACTGTTTTTT. The chain uses TRBV7-2 and TRBJ1-4, with D perhaps matching TRBD1 (5 bases). The CDR3 has 15 amino acids. Trimming cost V 2 bases and J 7 bases, with 14 bases left between them. From germline, CDR1 is SGHTA and CDR2 FQGNSA.

This chain uses TRBV4-2 with TRBJ2-7; no reliable D call. Trimming left V 4 bases short and J 6 bases short, with 13 bases between. The germline V gene encodes CDR1 LGHNA and CDR2 YNFKEQ. The CDR3 runs to 13 residues. CDR3 nucleotides: TGTGCCAGCAGCCCTCAAATGCACGGCGAGCAGTACTTC. This translates into CASSPQMHGEQYF.

By share, this clonotype counts as medium-sized. The chain employs TRBV20-1 and TRBJ2-3; 7 nucleotides align to TRBD2. This CDR3 has 15 amino acids. Germline values: CDR1 DFQATT, CDR2 SNEGSKA (reference sequence). Unmatched junction bases numbered 7, after V lost 0 bases and J lost 4 bases. The CDR3: CSARDLERGSDTQYF. The CDR3 DNA reads TGCAGTGCTAGAGATCTTGAGCGGGGTTCAGATACGCAGTATTTT.

This clonotype is judged medium-sized. V is TRBV11-2 and J is TRBJ2-7, with D hard to call. Germline CDR1 is SGHAT and CDR2 is FQNNGV. The ends were cut back, 0 bases at V and 5 bases at J, with 2 bases in the middle. The length of the CDR3 is 11 residues. CDR3 sequence reads: CASSLDDEQYF. The CDR3 bases are TGTGCCAGCAGCTTAGATGACGAGCAGTACTTC.

This clonotype was observed a few times. The chain recombines TRBV5-1 with TRBJ2-7, with TRBD2 matching over 7 bases. Germline-derived CDR1 and CDR2 are SGHRS and YFSETQ. V lost 7 bases to trimming and J lost 2 bases; unmatched junction nucleotides: 6. The CDR3 has 13 residues. CDR3 residues: CASGLGPTYEQYF. The CDR3 DNA reads TGCGCCAGCGGACTAGGTCCAACCTACGAGCAGTACTTC.

By share, this clonotype ranks as medium-sized. The V gene is TRBV7-8, the J gene TRBJ2-7; 9 nucleotides agree with TRBD1. Germline V gene lookup returns CDR1 SGHVS and CDR2 FQNEAQ. This CDR3 spans 15 amino acids. V shed 1 base and J 5 bases; nucleotides not matched to a gene: 6. The CDR3 here is CASSLEGQGGHEQYF. DNA of the CDR3: TGTGCCAGCAGCTTAGAGGGACAGGGAGGCCACGAGCAGTACTTC.

By sample fraction, this clonotype is medium-sized. The V call is TRBV2, the J call TRBJ1-2, with D possibly being TRBD1 (5 bases). V shed 7 bases and J shed 5 bases, with 8 bases lying between them. The germline V gene has CDR1 SNHLY and CDR2 FYNNEI. The length of the CDR3 is 11 residues. CDR3 DNA sequence: TGTGCCAGCAAACAGGAATATGGCTACACCTTC. Translating it yields CASKQEYGYTF.